A selection of T cell receptor beta chains follows, all from one sample in a study of cytomegalovirus exposure and HLA in healthy donors. Method: immunoSEQ multiplex PCR; TCRdb's copy keeps in-frame clones and lacks some. The sample lists over 90,000 clones, 60% to 70% occurring once. The sequenced sample was PBMCs. The origin of the receptors is a woman in her forties or fifties in good health and CMV-seronegative. CDR3s include the opening cysteine and the closing phenylalanine or tryptophan. The D gene is left open where the match is weak. The size entry is marked missing in some rows and otherwise reads once, few, many or a size class.

abundance: once; v_gene: TRBV7-2; d_gene: .; j_gene: TRBJ2-1; CDR3aa: CASRPPGLASYEQFF; CDR3nt: TGTGCCAGCAGGCCTCCGGGCCTAGCGTCTTATGAGCAGTTCTTC
abundance: .; v_gene: TRBV6-5; d_gene: .; j_gene: TRBJ1-6; CDR3aa: CASSYGRAGDSPLHF; CDR3nt: TGTGCCAGCAGTTACGGTAGGGCAGGGGATTCACCCCTCCACTTT
abundance: few; v_gene: TRBV27; d_gene: .; j_gene: TRBJ1-1; CDR3aa: CASSLRQRNTEAFF; CDR3nt: TGTGCCAGCAGTTTACGGCAGCGGAACACTGAAGCTTTCTTT
abundance: .; v_gene: TRBV30; d_gene: .; j_gene: TRBJ1-2; CDR3aa: CAWSVGGAPYGYTF; CDR3nt: TGTGCCTGGAGTGTAGGCGGGGCCCCCTATGGCTACACCTTC
abundance: .; v_gene: TRBV11-2; d_gene: .; j_gene: TRBJ2-7; CDR3aa: CASSFYGSYYEQYF; CDR3nt: TGTGCCAGCAGCTTTTATGGTAGCTACTACGAGCAGTACTTC
abundance: .; v_gene: TRBV10-2; d_gene: TRBD2; j_gene: TRBJ2-1; CDR3aa: CASSESWGLAVTSSYNEQFF; CDR3nt: TGCGCCAGCAGTGAGTCCTGGGGACTAGCGGTAACGAGCTCCTACAATGAGCAGTTCTTC
abundance: .; v_gene: TRBV2; d_gene: TRBD2; j_gene: TRBJ2-3; CDR3aa: CASRGLAGAGDTQYF; CDR3nt: TGTGCCAGCAGGGGGCTGGCGGGAGCGGGAGATACGCAGTATTTT
abundance: .; v_gene: TRBV6-6; d_gene: .; j_gene: TRBJ1-5; CDR3aa: CASRRMQGLENQPQHF; CDR3nt: TGTGCCAGCAGGAGAATGCAGGGCTTGGAAAATCAGCCCCAGCATTTT
abundance: .; v_gene: TRBV19; d_gene: .; j_gene: TRBJ1-4; CDR3aa: CASRTVNNEKLFF; CDR3nt: TGTGCCAGTAGAACGGTAAATAATGAAAAACTGTTTTTT
abundance: .; v_gene: TRBV27; d_gene: .; j_gene: TRBJ2-7; CDR3aa: CASSFGGPNYEQYF; CDR3nt: TGTGCCAGCAGTTTTGGCGGCCCAAACTACGAGCAGTACTTC
abundance: .; v_gene: TRBV18; d_gene: .; j_gene: TRBJ1-1; CDR3aa: CASHDRINTEAFF; CDR3nt: TGTGCCAGCCACGACAGGATTAACACTGAAGCTTTCTTT
abundance: .; v_gene: TRBV7-6; d_gene: TRBD1; j_gene: TRBJ1-2; CDR3aa: CASSLDRGYGYTF; CDR3nt: TGTGCCAGCAGCCTGGACAGGGGCTATGGCTACACCTTC
abundance: few; v_gene: TRBV5-1; d_gene: .; j_gene: TRBJ2-1; CDR3aa: CASKQGSRDNEQFF; CDR3nt: TGCGCCAGCAAGCAGGGGTCTAGGGACAATGAGCAGTTCTTC
abundance: .; v_gene: TRBV6-5; d_gene: .; j_gene: TRBJ1-2; CDR3aa: CASSYRPDMGGYTF; CDR3nt: TGTGCCAGCAGTTACCGGCCCGACATGGGCGGCTACACCTTC
abundance: .; v_gene: TRBV19; d_gene: .; j_gene: TRBJ2-1; CDR3aa: CASSAGTLYNEQFF; CDR3nt: TGTGCCAGTAGCGCCGGGACACTATACAATGAGCAGTTCTTC
abundance: .; v_gene: TRBV7-7; d_gene: .; j_gene: TRBJ2-2; CDR3aa: CASSSAEKGSGELFF; CDR3nt: TGTGCCAGCAGCTCCGCGGAAAAGGGGTCCGGGGAGCTGTTTTTT
abundance: few; v_gene: TRBV19; d_gene: .; j_gene: TRBJ1-1; CDR3aa: CASTTWTEAFF; CDR3nt: TGTGCCAGTACTACTTGGACTGAAGCTTTCTTT
abundance: .; v_gene: TRBV11-3; d_gene: .; j_gene: TRBJ2-1; CDR3aa: CASNLVSLFF; CDR3nt: TGTGCCAGCAACTTAGTCTCACTGTTCTTC
abundance: .; v_gene: TRBV5-1; d_gene: .; j_gene: TRBJ1-6; CDR3aa: CASSLGQRNNSPLHF; CDR3nt: TGCGCCAGCAGCTTGGGGCAAAGAAATAATTCACCCCTCCACTTT
abundance: few; v_gene: TRBV5-1; d_gene: TRBD1; j_gene: TRBJ1-2; CDR3aa: CASSLSSQGANYGYTF; CDR3nt: TGCGCCAGCAGCTTGAGTTCTCAGGGGGCTAACTATGGCTACACCTTC
abundance: .; v_gene: TRBV5-1; d_gene: .; j_gene: TRBJ2-5; CDR3aa: CASSKIGQTPGTQYF; CDR3nt: TGCGCCAGCAGCAAAATCGGACAGACCCCAGGGACCCAGTACTTC
abundance: .; v_gene: TRBV13; d_gene: TRBD1; j_gene: TRBJ2-7; CDR3aa: CASSLYPGQGTYEQYF; CDR3nt: TGTGCCAGCAGCTTATATCCGGGACAGGGGACCTACGAGCAGTACTTC
abundance: .; v_gene: TRBV7-9; d_gene: TRBD1; j_gene: TRBJ2-1; CDR3aa: CSSSLTGNEQFF; CDR3nt: TGTTCCAGCAGCTTGACAGGGAATGAGCAGTTCTTC
abundance: few; v_gene: TRBV11-2; d_gene: .; j_gene: TRBJ1-3; CDR3aa: CASSPRQVFSGNTIYF; CDR3nt: TGTGCCAGCAGCCCCAGACAGGTCTTCTCTGGAAACACCATATATTTT
abundance: .; v_gene: TRBV6-1; d_gene: TRBD1; j_gene: TRBJ1-1; CDR3aa: CASSDLGTGNTEAFF; CDR3nt: TGTGCCAGCAGTGATTTGGGGACAGGGAACACTGAAGCTTTCTTT
abundance: few; v_gene: TRBV9; d_gene: .; j_gene: TRBJ2-2; CDR3aa: CASRRDSRTGELFF; CDR3nt: TGTGCCAGCCGACGGGACTCTCGGACCGGGGAGCTGTTTTTT
abundance: once; v_gene: TRBV7-9; d_gene: .; j_gene: TRBJ2-2; CDR3aa: CASSPREGSNTGELFF; CDR3nt: TGTGCCAGCAGCCCCAGAGAAGGGAGTAACACCGGGGAGCTGTTTTTT
abundance: .; v_gene: TRBV19; d_gene: .; j_gene: TRBJ2-3; CDR3aa: CASMRLAGTDTQYF; CDR3nt: TGTGCCAGTATGCGGCTAGCAGGCACAGATACGCAGTATTTT
abundance: few; v_gene: TRBV6-1; d_gene: .; j_gene: TRBJ1-1; CDR3aa: CASSEVRREAFF; CDR3nt: TGTGCCAGCAGTGAAGTGAGGCGAGAAGCTTTCTTT
abundance: .; v_gene: TRBV2; d_gene: .; j_gene: TRBJ2-1; CDR3aa: CARAVSSYNEQFF; CDR3nt: TGTGCCAGGGCAGTTTCGTCCTACAATGAGCAGTTCTTC
abundance: .; v_gene: TRBV9; d_gene: TRBD1; j_gene: TRBJ1-4; CDR3aa: CASSVETGSEKLFF; CDR3nt: TGTGCCAGCAGCGTAGAGACAGGGAGCGAAAAACTGTTTTTT
abundance: once; v_gene: TRBV28; d_gene: TRBD2; j_gene: TRBJ2-5; CDR3aa: CASSFPGLAEETQYF; CDR3nt: TGTGCCAGCAGCTTCCCGGGACTAGCGGAAGAGACCCAGTACTTC
abundance: .; v_gene: TRBV5-1; d_gene: TRBD1; j_gene: TRBJ2-5; CDR3aa: CASSENREGAGETQYF; CDR3nt: TGCGCCAGCAGCGAAAACCGTGAGGGGGCAGGGGAGACCCAGTACTTC
abundance: few; v_gene: TRBV6-1; d_gene: TRBD2; j_gene: TRBJ2-3; CDR3aa: CASSEGLAPTDTQYF; CDR3nt: TGTGCCAGCAGTGAAGGACTAGCCCCCACAGATACGCAGTATTTT
abundance: once; v_gene: TRBV6-6; d_gene: TRBD2; j_gene: TRBJ2-1; CDR3aa: CASSPPGLGSSVEQFF; CDR3nt: TGTGCCAGCAGCCCACCGGGACTAGGCTCCTCGGTTGAGCAGTTCTTC
abundance: .; v_gene: TRBV11-3; d_gene: .; j_gene: TRBJ1-6; CDR3aa: CASSRGVNSPLHF; CDR3nt: TGTGCCAGCAGCCGGGGGGTTAATTCACCCCTCCACTTT
abundance: .; v_gene: TRBV7-2; d_gene: TRBD2; j_gene: TRBJ2-1; CDR3aa: CASSLTRELYNEQFF; CDR3nt: TGTGCCAGCAGCTTAACGCGGGAGCTCTACAATGAGCAGTTCTTC
abundance: .; v_gene: TRBV6-6; d_gene: TRBD1; j_gene: TRBJ1-2; CDR3aa: CASSKTDRSNYGYTF; CDR3nt: TGTGCCAGCAGTAAGACGGACAGGAGTAACTATGGCTACACCTTC
abundance: .; v_gene: TRBV7-9; d_gene: TRBD1; j_gene: TRBJ1-2; CDR3aa: CASSSNPQGANTF; CDR3nt: TGTGCCAGCAGCTCCAACCCCCAGGGGGCCAACACCTTC
abundance: few; v_gene: TRBV5-6; d_gene: .; j_gene: TRBJ2-7; CDR3aa: CASSLVGGSLYEQYF; CDR3nt: TGTGCCAGCAGCTTGGTAGGAGGGAGTCTTTACGAGCAGTACTTC
abundance: .; v_gene: TRBV19; d_gene: .; j_gene: TRBJ2-2; CDR3aa: CASSMGLLNTGELFF; CDR3nt: TGTGCCAGTAGTATGGGGCTGCTGAACACCGGGGAGCTGTTTTTT
abundance: .; v_gene: TRBV11-3; d_gene: TRBD1; j_gene: TRBJ2-1; CDR3aa: CASSLAHWGTVYNEQFF; CDR3nt: TGTGCCAGCAGCTTAGCTCATTGGGGGACAGTATACAATGAGCAGTTCTTC
abundance: .; v_gene: TRBV6-5; d_gene: .; j_gene: TRBJ1-2; CDR3aa: CASSYGRDYGYTF; CDR3nt: TGTGCCAGCAGTTACGGCAGGGACTATGGCTACACCTTC
abundance: .; v_gene: TRBV2; d_gene: TRBD1; j_gene: TRBJ1-5; CDR3aa: CASSRGRSNQPQHF; CDR3nt: TGTGCCAGCTCCAGGGGGCGAAGCAATCAGCCCCAGCATTTT
abundance: few; v_gene: TRBV2; d_gene: .; j_gene: TRBJ2-3; CDR3aa: CASSRDTTDTQYF; CDR3nt: TGTGCCAGCAGTAGGGACACCACAGATACGCAGTATTTT
abundance: .; v_gene: TRBV21-1; d_gene: .; j_gene: TRBJ2-7; CDR3aa: CASSKGRDIGSYEQYF; CDR3nt: TGTGCCAGCAGCAAAGGAAGAGACATCGGATCCTACGAGCAGTACTTC
abundance: few; v_gene: TRBV10-3; d_gene: .; j_gene: TRBJ2-7; CDR3aa: CAISESIRGYEQYF; CDR3nt: TGTGCCATCAGTGAGTCGATAAGGGGCTACGAGCAGTACTTC
abundance: .; v_gene: TRBV7-3; d_gene: TRBD2; j_gene: TRBJ2-7; CDR3aa: CASSLTPGGYEQYF; CDR3nt: TGTGCCAGCAGCTTAACGCCGGGGGGATACGAGCAGTACTTC
abundance: few; v_gene: TRBV7-2; d_gene: TRBD1; j_gene: TRBJ2-7; CDR3aa: CASSFTGERAYEQYF; CDR3nt: TGTGCCAGCAGCTTTACAGGGGAAAGGGCCTACGAGCAGTACTTC
abundance: few; v_gene: TRBV5-1; d_gene: TRBD2; j_gene: TRBJ2-2; CDR3aa: CASSLGPSGTNTGELFF; CDR3nt: TGCGCCAGCAGCTTGGGGCCGAGCGGGACGAACACCGGGGAGCTGTTTTTT
abundance: .; v_gene: TRBV6-1; d_gene: .; j_gene: TRBJ1-4; CDR3aa: CASSDLRGGEKLFF; CDR3nt: TGTGCCAGCAGTGATTTAAGGGGTGGTGAAAAACTGTTTTTT